These T cell receptor beta chains were read from a single sample in a study of blood T cell repertoires in COVID-19. Produced via immunoSEQ multiplex PCR; TCRdb's table is partial and in-frame only. This table has 85,000 to 120,000 clones, more than 85% appearing once. Material for sequencing was peripheral blood. The source is a man aged 18 to 29 with acute or convalescent COVID-19. Both conserved end residues are part of each CDR3. A D gene is named only where the DNA matches it firmly. Not all rows give a size; the values are once, few, many and, for expanded clones, a class.

clone size: once
J gene: TRBJ1-1
V gene: TRBV7-9
D gene: NA
CDR3 protein: CASSPLLRASSTEAFF
CDR3 DNA: TGTGCCAGCAGCCCTTTATTGAGGGCTAGTAGTACTGAAGCTTTCTTT

clone size: NA
J gene: TRBJ1-1
V gene: TRBV11-2
D gene: NA
CDR3 protein: CASSLVVQGGGGFF
CDR3 DNA: TGTGCCAGCAGCTTAGTTGTGCAGGGAGGGGGGGGTTTCTTT

clone size: NA
J gene: TRBJ2-7
V gene: TRBV5-1
D gene: NA
CDR3 protein: CASSNDPQSYEQYF
CDR3 DNA: TGCGCCAGCAGCAACGACCCACAGAGCTACGAGCAGTACTTC

clone size: NA
J gene: TRBJ2-5
V gene: TRBV10-1
D gene: NA
CDR3 protein: CASSDPTKEGAFTEPQYF
CDR3 DNA: TGCGCCAGCAGTGACCCGACGAAGGAGGGGGCGTTTACGGAGCCCCAGTACTTC

clone size: NA
J gene: TRBJ2-1
V gene: TRBV6-5
D gene: NA
CDR3 protein: CASSRTVYNEQFF
CDR3 DNA: TGTGCCAGCAGCCGGACAGTATACAATGAGCAGTTCTTC

clone size: NA
J gene: TRBJ1-2
V gene: TRBV18
D gene: TRBD1
CDR3 protein: CASRRQGYFSDYGYTF
CDR3 DNA: TGTGCCAGTCGAAGACAGGGGTATTTCTCTGACTATGGCTACACCTTC

clone size: NA
J gene: TRBJ1-5
V gene: TRBV6-1
D gene: NA
CDR3 protein: CASSDQDNQPQHF
CDR3 DNA: TGTGCCAGCAGTGACCAGGACAATCAGCCCCAGCATTTT

clone size: NA
J gene: TRBJ2-7
V gene: TRBV4-2
D gene: NA
CDR3 protein: CASSQVDRAAYEQYF
CDR3 DNA: TGTGCCAGCAGCCAGGTAGACAGAGCAGCCTACGAGCAGTACTTC

clone size: NA
J gene: TRBJ1-6
V gene: TRBV27
D gene: NA
CDR3 protein: CASSSVLQGYNSPLHF
CDR3 DNA: TGTGCCAGCAGTTCCGTCTTACAGGGCTATAATTCACCCCTCCACTTT

clone size: NA
J gene: TRBJ1-2
V gene: TRBV27
D gene: NA
CDR3 protein: CASNERGGGGYTF
CDR3 DNA: TGTGCCAGCAACGAAAGGGGGGGCGGTGGCTACACCTTC

clone size: NA
J gene: TRBJ1-2
V gene: TRBV5-6
D gene: NA
CDR3 protein: CASGGASDGNYGYTF
CDR3 DNA: TGTGCCAGCGGGGGGGCCTCGGACGGAAACTATGGCTACACCTTC

clone size: NA
J gene: TRBJ2-7
V gene: TRBV11-2
D gene: TRBD2
CDR3 protein: CASSSGLAVTYEQYF
CDR3 DNA: TGTGCCAGCAGCTCGGGACTAGCGGTTACCTACGAGCAGTACTTC

clone size: NA
J gene: TRBJ1-6
V gene: TRBV28
D gene: TRBD1
CDR3 protein: CASSLNNLGTASRNSPLHF
CDR3 DNA: TGTGCCAGCAGTTTAAATAACCTTGGGACAGCCTCTCGTAATTCACCCCTCCACTTT

clone size: NA
J gene: TRBJ2-1
V gene: TRBV27
D gene: TRBD1
CDR3 protein: CASSLGPRGTGYNEQFF
CDR3 DNA: TGTGCCAGCAGTTTAGGGCCCAGGGGGACAGGGTACAATGAGCAGTTCTTC

clone size: NA
J gene: TRBJ2-4
V gene: TRBV20-1
D gene: NA
CDR3 protein: CSASDGMDIQYF
CDR3 DNA: TGCAGTGCTAGTGACGGGATGGACATTCAGTACTTC

clone size: NA
J gene: TRBJ1-1
V gene: TRBV25-1
D gene: TRBD1
CDR3 protein: CASRWDRGPEAFF
CDR3 DNA: TGTGCCAGCAGGTGGGACAGGGGGCCTGAAGCTTTCTTT

clone size: NA
J gene: TRBJ2-3
V gene: TRBV4-1
D gene: NA
CDR3 protein: CASSQDRTGVADTQYF
CDR3 DNA: TGCGCCAGCAGCCAAGATCGTACGGGAGTAGCAGATACGCAGTATTTT

clone size: NA
J gene: TRBJ2-1
V gene: TRBV5-4
D gene: NA
CDR3 protein: CASSLGGYEQFF
CDR3 DNA: TGTGCCAGCAGCTTGGGCGGGTATGAGCAGTTCTTC

clone size: NA
J gene: TRBJ1-2
V gene: TRBV28
D gene: NA
CDR3 protein: CASSLKQTGRGYGYTF
CDR3 DNA: TGTGCCAGCAGTTTGAAGCAGACAGGAAGAGGATATGGCTACACCTTC

clone size: NA
J gene: TRBJ2-7
V gene: TRBV27
D gene: TRBD2
CDR3 protein: CASSLTSKYEQYF
CDR3 DNA: TGTGCCAGCAGTTTGACTAGCAAGTACGAGCAGTACTTC

clone size: NA
J gene: TRBJ2-3
V gene: TRBV5-4
D gene: TRBD2
CDR3 protein: CASREAGGAYKTDTQYF
CDR3 DNA: TGTGCCAGCAGGGAGGCCGGGGGGGCCTATAAAACAGATACGCAGTATTTT

clone size: NA
J gene: TRBJ1-6
V gene: TRBV6-5
D gene: NA
CDR3 protein: CASHDTARWNSPLHF
CDR3 DNA: TGTGCCAGCCATGACACGGCCCGGTGGAATTCACCCCTCCACTTT

clone size: NA
J gene: TRBJ1-5
V gene: TRBV2
D gene: NA
CDR3 protein: CASRGTVFNQPQHF
CDR3 DNA: TGTGCCAGTCGGGGGACGGTTTTCAATCAGCCCCAGCATTTT

clone size: NA
J gene: TRBJ1-4
V gene: TRBV30
D gene: NA
CDR3 protein: CASQAEGGNMLGLFF
CDR3 DNA: TGTGCCTCACAGGCGGAAGGAGGGAATATGCTGGGGCTGTTTTTT

clone size: NA
J gene: TRBJ1-2
V gene: TRBV6-5
D gene: NA
CDR3 protein: CASSPQGNYGYTF
CDR3 DNA: TGTGCCAGCAGCCCACAGGGAAACTATGGCTACACCTTC

clone size: NA
J gene: TRBJ1-1
V gene: TRBV2
D gene: TRBD1
CDR3 protein: CASSKDRYAPEAFF
CDR3 DNA: TGTGCCAGCAGCAAGGACAGGTATGCCCCTGAAGCTTTCTTT

clone size: NA
J gene: TRBJ1-5
V gene: TRBV2
D gene: TRBD1
CDR3 protein: CASSRDRGHQPQHF
CDR3 DNA: TGTGCCAGCAGCCGTGACAGGGGGCATCAGCCCCAGCATTTT

clone size: once
J gene: TRBJ1-1
V gene: TRBV6-4
D gene: NA
CDR3 protein: CASSGQGEGGKTEAFF
CDR3 DNA: TGTGCCAGCAGTGGGCAAGGGGAAGGGGGAAAAACTGAAGCTTTCTTT

clone size: NA
J gene: TRBJ1-1
V gene: TRBV9
D gene: NA
CDR3 protein: CASSPRTAEPNTEAFF
CDR3 DNA: TGTGCCAGCAGCCCTCGGACAGCAGAACCGAACACTGAAGCTTTCTTT

clone size: NA
J gene: TRBJ1-4
V gene: TRBV7-2
D gene: NA
CDR3 protein: CASSLGGAKDEKLFF
CDR3 DNA: TGTGCCAGCAGCTTAGGCGGGGCTAAGGATGAAAAACTGTTTTTT

clone size: NA
J gene: TRBJ2-1
V gene: TRBV24-1
D gene: TRBD2
CDR3 protein: CATSGGGHNEQFF
CDR3 DNA: TGTGCCACCAGCGGGGGGGGGCACAATGAGCAGTTCTTC

clone size: NA
J gene: TRBJ1-2
V gene: TRBV27
D gene: NA
CDR3 protein: CASSLARDQGYTF
CDR3 DNA: TGTGCCAGCAGTTTAGCGAGGGATCAGGGCTACACCTTC

clone size: once
J gene: TRBJ2-1
V gene: TRBV21-1
D gene: NA
CDR3 protein: CASRQGPDTSYYNEQFF
CDR3 DNA: TGTGCCAGCCGGCAGGGCCCCGACACGTCTTACTACAATGAGCAGTTCTTC

clone size: NA
J gene: TRBJ2-7
V gene: TRBV14
D gene: TRBD1
CDR3 protein: CASSQDVGQGYEQYF
CDR3 DNA: TGTGCCAGCAGCCAAGATGTGGGACAGGGCTACGAGCAGTACTTC

clone size: NA
J gene: TRBJ1-2
V gene: TRBV14
D gene: NA
CDR3 protein: CASSQDYPRDSDGYTF
CDR3 DNA: TGTGCCAGCAGCCAAGATTATCCCAGGGACTCCGATGGCTACACCTTC

clone size: NA
J gene: TRBJ1-5
V gene: TRBV27
D gene: TRBD1
CDR3 protein: CASSLIQGGNQPQHF
CDR3 DNA: TGTGCCAGCAGTTTAATTCAGGGGGGTAATCAGCCCCAGCATTTT

clone size: NA
J gene: TRBJ2-1
V gene: TRBV27
D gene: TRBD1
CDR3 protein: CASSTPGQGFGNEQFF
CDR3 DNA: TGTGCCAGCAGTACCCCGGGACAGGGATTTGGGAATGAGCAGTTCTTC

clone size: NA
J gene: TRBJ1-5
V gene: TRBV15
D gene: TRBD1
CDR3 protein: CATSRERDRGLNQPQHF
CDR3 DNA: TGTGCCACCAGCAGAGAAAGGGACAGGGGGCTGAATCAGCCCCAGCATTTT

clone size: NA
J gene: TRBJ2-2
V gene: TRBV5-1
D gene: NA
CDR3 protein: CASSLAESGELFF
CDR3 DNA: TGCGCCAGCAGCTTGGCGGAGTCCGGGGAGCTGTTTTTT

clone size: NA
J gene: TRBJ2-1
V gene: TRBV7-9
D gene: NA
CDR3 protein: CASSLALPVANEQFF
CDR3 DNA: TGTGCCAGCAGCTTAGCCCTACCCGTCGCCAATGAGCAGTTCTTC